This TCR beta chain was documented in a study of shared clonotypes between healthy human individuals. Study context: Each donor contributed plates that comprised three CD4 naive, three CD4 memory, two CD8 naive and one CD8 memory.

Germline-derived CDR1 and CDR2 are MDHEN and SYDVKM. Trimming stripped 3 bases from V and 4 bases from J, with 18 bases between. The CDR3 spans 16 residues. The authors' processing: Junction-only sequences without quality scores came from ImmunoSEQ, so filtering differed. Assay used: immunoSEQ multiplex PCR; TCRdb lists only in-frame clones, some missing. The DNA was the basis for D and trimming; V, J and clone size are from that table. Here the sample spans approximately 250,000 clones, under 80% being singletons. Sequences were obtained from memory CD4+ T cells sorted from blood. As for subset: CD45RA-negative fraction. The chain carries TRBV28 and TRBJ2-5; possibly TRBD2 for D (6 bases). This clonotype was obtained from a man younger than 45 in good health. The CDR3 is CASSFAKSGGPETQYF. CDR3 DNA sequence: TGTGCCAGCAGTTTCGCCAAATCCGGAGGGCCAGAGACCCAGTACTTC.